Below are 10 T cell receptor beta chains sequenced from a single sample in a study of shared clonotypes between healthy human individuals. Using immunoSEQ multiplex PCR, the repertoire was profiled, and TCRdb retains in-frame clones only, with some absent. The sample yields approximately 440,000 clones, 70% to 80% seen once. What was sequenced was PBMCs. Receptors were obtained from a woman between 40 and 55 years old in good health. Some clones in this sample may be carry-over from other donors' samples.

At least ten counts were recorded for this clone. Other nucleotide sequences in the sample specify the same CDR3. The CDR3: CASRGEGESYEQYF. The CDR3 DNA reads as TGTGCCAGCAGGGGGGAAGGGGAGTCCTACGAGCAGTACTTC. The J gene is TRBJ2-7, the V gene TRBV28; D is perhaps TRBD1 or TRBD2 (5 bases each). The CDR3 has 14 residues. Trimming removed 6 bases at V and 1 base at J, with 13 bases between. Germline CDR1 reads MDHEN; CDR2 reads SYDVKM.

A note on this clone: With a far larger clone one base away, a read error is the likely cause. Because the CDR3 is missing its conserved closing phenylalanine or tryptophan, this is likely a read error. The rearrangement joins TRBV5-6 to TRBJ1-2; 10 bases match TRBD1. Per the germline V gene, CDR1 is SGHDT and CDR2 is YYEEEE. The J segment lost 4 bases and the V segment lost 4 bases, leaving 10 bases of the junction unmatched. CDR3 length equals 16 residues. The CDR3 DNA follows: TGTGCCAGCAGCCTATGGGGGACAGGGGATTCCTATGGCTACACCTCC. The encoded protein is CASSLWGTGDSYGYTS.

The V and J genes are TRBV28 and TRBJ2-6; 8 bases are shared with TRBD1. Germline CDR1 is MDHEN and CDR2 is SYDVKM. The V gene end was trimmed by 5 bases and the J gene end by 0 bases; junction bases not matched to a gene: 12. The CDR3 is made up of 19 amino acids. The DNA for the CDR3 is TGTGCCAGCAGTCCGGGACAGGACGACAGAAGCTCTGGGGCCAACGTCCTGACTTTC. Residues: CASSPGQDDRSSGANVLTF.

The V and J genes are TRBV19 and TRBJ1-4; 7 positions match TRBD1. This CDR3 has 13 residues. Per the germline V gene, CDR1 is LNHDA and CDR2 is SQIVND (reference sequence). The V gene end was trimmed by 3 bases and the J gene end by 7 bases; junction bases not matched to a gene: 2. The CDR3 spells CASSMTGSEKLFF. For the CDR3, the DNA is TGTGCCAGTAGTATGACAGGGAGTGAAAAACTGTTTTTT.

A note on this clone: Compared with germline, one end of the junction differs, possibly owing to a read error. This chain connects TRBV6-1 to TRBJ1-4; TRBD1 agrees at 7 bases. CDR3 length: 14 amino acids. CDR1 is MNHNS and CDR2 is SASEGT in the germline V gene. The CDR3 DNA reads TGTGCCAGCAGCGAAGACAGGGCTCAGGAAAAACTGTTTTTT. Its translation: CASSEDRAQEKLFF.

The gene calls are TRBV5-6 and TRBJ2-5, with D possibly matching TRBD2 (7 bases). V was clipped by 3 bases and J by 5 bases, with 11 bases between them. CDR1 is SGHDT and CDR2 is YYEEEE in the germline V gene. The CDR3 spans 13 residues. The CDR3 region is CASSSQGGETQYF. For the CDR3, the DNA is TGTGCCAGCAGCTCACAGGGAGGGGAGACCCAGTACTTC.

This clone occurred a few times. J is TRBJ2-7 and V is TRBV18; 9 nucleotides line up with TRBD1. J was trimmed by 4 bases and V by 5 bases; bases with no gene match: 6. This CDR3 comprises 14 residues. CDR1 and CDR2 from the germline V gene are KGHSH and LQKENI. The CDR3 DNA is TGTGCCAGCTCATCCACAGGGGGCTCATACGAGCAGTACTTC. It yields the protein CASSSTGGSYEQYF.

This rearrangement joins TRBV7-2 to TRBJ1-4, with 10 bases that match TRBD1. CDR3 size: 15 residues. CDR1 is SGHTA, CDR2 FQGNSA, per germline. Losses at the gene ends were 5 bases for V and 6 bases for J; bases not matched to a gene: 6. CDR3 in amino acids: CASSNPGTGDEKLFF. In nucleotides, the CDR3 is TGTGCCAGCAGCAACCCCGGGACAGGGGATGAAAAACTGTTTTTT.

This chain connects TRBV2 to TRBJ1-1; TRBD1 is a possible D gene (6 bases). CDR3 size: 11 residues. Germline V lookup: CDR1 SNHLY, CDR2 FYNNEI. V lost 7 bases and J lost 8, with 11 bases in between. The DNA for the CDR3 is TGTGCCAGCATAGGACAGCTGGAAGCTTTCTTT. Its translation: CASIGQLEAFF.

Of note for this clone: Only one base separates this from a far larger clonotype, so it likely reflects a read error. The chain combines TRBV7-2 with TRBJ1-4; 10 nucleotides match TRBD1. The CDR3 spans 16 residues. Trimming took 5 bases from V and 8 from J; bases not matched to a gene: 11. CDR1 and CDR2 from the germline V gene are SGHTA and FQGNSA. The CDR3 reads CASSQDLGTGAEKLFF. In DNA form, the CDR3 reads TGTGCCAGCAGCCAAGATCTTGGGACAGGGGCCGAAAAACTGTTTTTT.